This TCR beta chain was sequenced for a study of CD8 T cells in ankylosing spondylitis. The CDR3 spans 12 residues. The germline V gene has CDR1 SEHNR and CDR2 FQNEAQ (reference sequence). The V and J ends lost 7 bases and 8 bases respectively, with 14 bases between them. TCRdb independently ran MiXCR on the 5' RACE reads; one entry per CDR3 protein. The sample carries approximately 35,000 distinct CDR3 sequences, approximately 14% recorded once. This clonotype showed up just a few times. The receptor's source is a male donor with ankylosing spondylitis or in good health (not recorded which). This chain connects TRBV7-9 to TRBJ1-1, with a weak D call TRBD1 (6 bases). The sample comprised blood. Written as DNA, the CDR3 is TGTGCCAGCACGCAAGCCGGACAGGAAGCTTTCTTT. The encoded protein is CASTQAGQEAFF.